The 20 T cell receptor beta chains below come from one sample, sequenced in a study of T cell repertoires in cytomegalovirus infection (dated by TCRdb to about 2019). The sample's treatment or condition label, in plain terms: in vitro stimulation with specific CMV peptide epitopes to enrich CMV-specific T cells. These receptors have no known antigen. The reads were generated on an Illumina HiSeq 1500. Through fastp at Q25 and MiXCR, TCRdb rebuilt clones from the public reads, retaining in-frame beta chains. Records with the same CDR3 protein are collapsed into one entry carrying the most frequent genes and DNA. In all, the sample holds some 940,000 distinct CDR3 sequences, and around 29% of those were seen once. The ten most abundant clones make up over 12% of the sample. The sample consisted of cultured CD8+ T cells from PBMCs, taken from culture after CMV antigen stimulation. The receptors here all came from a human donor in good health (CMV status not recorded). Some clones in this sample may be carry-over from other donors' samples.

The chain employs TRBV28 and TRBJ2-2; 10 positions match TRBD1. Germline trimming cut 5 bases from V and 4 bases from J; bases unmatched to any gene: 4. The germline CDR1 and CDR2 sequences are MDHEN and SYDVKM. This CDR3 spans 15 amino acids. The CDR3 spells CASSQGTGATGELFF. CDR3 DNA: TGTGCCAGCAGTCAAGGGACAGGGGCCACCGGGGAGCTGTTTTTT.

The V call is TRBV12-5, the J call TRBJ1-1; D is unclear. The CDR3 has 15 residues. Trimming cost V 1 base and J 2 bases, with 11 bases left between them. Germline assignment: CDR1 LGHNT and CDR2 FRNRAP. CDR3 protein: CASGLGGGSNTEAFF. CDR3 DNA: TGTGCTAGTGGTTTGGGTGGAGGAAGCAACACTGAAGCTTTCTTT. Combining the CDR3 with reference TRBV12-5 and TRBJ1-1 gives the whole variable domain DARVTQTPRHKVTEMGQEVTMRCQPILGHNTVFWYRQTMMQGLELLAYFRNRAPLDDSGMPKDRFSAEMPDATLATLKIQPSEPRDSAVYFCASGLGGGSNTEAFFGQGTRLTVV.

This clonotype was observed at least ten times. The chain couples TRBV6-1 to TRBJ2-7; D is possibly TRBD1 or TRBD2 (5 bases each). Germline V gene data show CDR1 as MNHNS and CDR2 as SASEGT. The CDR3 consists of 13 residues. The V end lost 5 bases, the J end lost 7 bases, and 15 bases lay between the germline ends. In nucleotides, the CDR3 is TGTGCCAGCAGTCGGGGCCCGACCTGGGAGCAGTACGTC. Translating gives CASSRGPTWEQYV.

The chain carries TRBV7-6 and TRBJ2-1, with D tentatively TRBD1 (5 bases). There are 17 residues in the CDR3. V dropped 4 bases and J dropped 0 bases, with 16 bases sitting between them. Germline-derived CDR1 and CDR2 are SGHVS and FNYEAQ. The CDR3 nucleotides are TGTGCCAGCAGCTCAACAGGTTTGGCGAGCTCCTACAATGAGCAGTTCTTC. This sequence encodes CASSSTGLASSYNEQFF.

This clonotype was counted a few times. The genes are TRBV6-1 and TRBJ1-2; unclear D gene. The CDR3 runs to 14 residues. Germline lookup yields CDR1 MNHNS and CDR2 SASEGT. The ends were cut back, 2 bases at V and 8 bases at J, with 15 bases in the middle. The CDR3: CASSEKAVAWGYTF. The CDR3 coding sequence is TGTGCCAGCAGTGAAAAGGCTGTGGCCTGGGGCTACACCTTC.

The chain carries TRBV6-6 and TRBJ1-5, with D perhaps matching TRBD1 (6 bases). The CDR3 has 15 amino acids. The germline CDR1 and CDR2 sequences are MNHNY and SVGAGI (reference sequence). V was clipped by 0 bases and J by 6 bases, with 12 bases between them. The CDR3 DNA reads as TGTGCCAGCAGTTACTCAACAGGGCGGATTCAGCCCCAGCATTTT. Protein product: CASSYSTGRIQPQHF.

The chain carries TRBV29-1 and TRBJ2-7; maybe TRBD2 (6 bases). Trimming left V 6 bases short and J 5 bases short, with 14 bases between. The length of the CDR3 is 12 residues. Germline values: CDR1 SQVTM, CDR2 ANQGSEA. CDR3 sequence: CSVYSSDNEQYF. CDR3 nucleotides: TGCAGCGTCTACTCTAGCGACAACGAGCAGTACTTC.

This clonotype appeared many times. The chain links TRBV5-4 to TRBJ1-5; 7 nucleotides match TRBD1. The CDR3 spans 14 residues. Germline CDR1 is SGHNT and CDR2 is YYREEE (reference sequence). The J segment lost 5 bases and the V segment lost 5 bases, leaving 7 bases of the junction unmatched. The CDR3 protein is CASSLGGADQPQHF. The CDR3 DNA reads TGTGCCAGCAGTTTAGGGGGCGCGGATCAGCCCCAGCATTTT.

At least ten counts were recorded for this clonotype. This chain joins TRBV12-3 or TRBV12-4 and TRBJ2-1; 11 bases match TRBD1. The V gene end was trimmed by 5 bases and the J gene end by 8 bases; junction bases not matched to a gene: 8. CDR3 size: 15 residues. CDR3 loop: CASSLGQGAVDEQFF. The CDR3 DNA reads TGTGCCAGCAGTCTAGGACAGGGGGCTGTCGATGAGCAGTTCTTC.

CDR3 loop: CASSKTGSSGNTIYF. CDR3 DNA sequence: TGTGCCAGCAGCAAGACAGGGAGCTCTGGAAACACCATATATTTT. This rearrangement joins TRBV7-9 to TRBJ1-3; 7 nucleotides line up with TRBD1. The germline CDR1 and CDR2 sequences are SEHNR and FQNEAQ (reference sequence). The CDR3 loop spans 15 amino acids. J lost 0 bases, V lost 5 bases, and 4 bases had no gene match.

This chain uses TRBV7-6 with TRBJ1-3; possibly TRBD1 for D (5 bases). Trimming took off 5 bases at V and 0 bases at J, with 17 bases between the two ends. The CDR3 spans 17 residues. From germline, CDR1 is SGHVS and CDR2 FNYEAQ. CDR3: CASSPEATGRSGNTIYF. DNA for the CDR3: TGTGCCAGCAGCCCCGAGGCCACAGGTCGCTCTGGAAACACCATATATTTT.

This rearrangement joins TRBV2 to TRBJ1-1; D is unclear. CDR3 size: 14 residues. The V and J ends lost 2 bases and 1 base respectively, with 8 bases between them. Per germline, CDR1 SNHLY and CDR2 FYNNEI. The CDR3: CASSELWPNTEAFF. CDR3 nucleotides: TGTGCCAGCAGTGAATTGTGGCCGAACACTGAAGCTTTCTTT.

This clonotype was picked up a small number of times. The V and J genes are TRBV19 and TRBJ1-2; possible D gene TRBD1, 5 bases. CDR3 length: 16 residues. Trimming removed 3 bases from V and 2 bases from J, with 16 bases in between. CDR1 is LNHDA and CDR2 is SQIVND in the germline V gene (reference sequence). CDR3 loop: CASSMYRNRMNYGYTF. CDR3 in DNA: TGTGCCAGTAGTATGTATCGGAACAGGATGAACTATGGCTACACCTTC.

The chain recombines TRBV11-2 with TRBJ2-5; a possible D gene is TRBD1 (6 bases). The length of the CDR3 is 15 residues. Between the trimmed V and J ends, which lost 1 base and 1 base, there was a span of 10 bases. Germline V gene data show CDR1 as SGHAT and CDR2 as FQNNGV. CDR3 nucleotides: TGTGCCAGCAGCTTAGGCCCGACAGGCCAAGAGACCCAGTACTTC. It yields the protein CASSLGPTGQETQYF.

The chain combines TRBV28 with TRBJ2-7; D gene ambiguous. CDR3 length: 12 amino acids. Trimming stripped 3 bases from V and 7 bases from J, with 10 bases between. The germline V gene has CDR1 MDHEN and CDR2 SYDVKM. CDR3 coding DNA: TGTGCCAGCAGTTTTTCAGGTAATGAGCAGTACGTC. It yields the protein CASSFSGNEQYV.

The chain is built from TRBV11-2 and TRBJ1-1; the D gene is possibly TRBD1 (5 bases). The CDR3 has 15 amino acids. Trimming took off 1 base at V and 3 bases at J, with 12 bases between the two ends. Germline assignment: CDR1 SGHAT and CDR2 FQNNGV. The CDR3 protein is CASSLVLGQDTEAFF. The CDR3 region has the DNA TGTGCCAGCAGCTTAGTTTTGGGGCAGGACACTGAAGCTTTCTTT.

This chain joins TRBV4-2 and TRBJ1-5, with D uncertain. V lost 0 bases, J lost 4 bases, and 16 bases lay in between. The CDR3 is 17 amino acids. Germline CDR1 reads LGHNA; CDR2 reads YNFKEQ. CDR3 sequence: CASSQDGNRFPNQPQHF. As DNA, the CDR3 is TGTGCCAGCAGCCAAGATGGGAACCGGTTCCCAAATCAGCCCCAGCATTTT.

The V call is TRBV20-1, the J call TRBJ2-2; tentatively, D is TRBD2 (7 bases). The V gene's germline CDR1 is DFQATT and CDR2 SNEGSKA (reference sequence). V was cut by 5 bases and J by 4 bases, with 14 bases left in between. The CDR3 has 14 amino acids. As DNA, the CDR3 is TGCAGTGCTCTGGGGGGGCCGGGCACCGGGGAGCTGTTTTTT. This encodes CSALGGPGTGELFF.

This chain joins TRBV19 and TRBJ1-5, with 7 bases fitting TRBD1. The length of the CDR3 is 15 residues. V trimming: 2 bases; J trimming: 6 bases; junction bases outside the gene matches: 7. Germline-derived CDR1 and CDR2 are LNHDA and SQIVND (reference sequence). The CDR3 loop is CASSIFWTGSQPQHF. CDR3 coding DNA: TGTGCCAGTAGTATATTCTGGACAGGCAGTCAGCCCCAGCATTTT.

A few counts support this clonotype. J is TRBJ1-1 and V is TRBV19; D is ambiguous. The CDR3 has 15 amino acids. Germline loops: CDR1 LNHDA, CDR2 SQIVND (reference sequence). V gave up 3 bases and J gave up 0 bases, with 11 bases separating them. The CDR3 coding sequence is TGTGCCAGTAGTATCTCGGCAGAGATGAACACTGAAGCTTTCTTT. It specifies CASSISAEMNTEAFF.